These 17 T cell receptor beta chains share one sample of origin, sequenced in a study of T cell repertoires in cytomegalovirus infection. Via MiXCR, TCRdb re-called the reads, giving one row per CDR3 protein. Seen here are 750,000 to 950,000 distinct CDR3 sequences, 25% to 30% observed once, and the top ten hold under 15%. These receptors' antigens are unknown. Material: cultured CD8+ T cells from PBMCs, obtained from culture after CMV antigen stimulation. The receptors stem from a human donor in good health (CMV status not recorded). Some clones in this sample may be carry-over from other donors' samples.

This clonotype was detected only a few times. The chain couples TRBV2 to TRBJ2-7; D not resolved. The CDR3 runs 11 residues. V lost 4 bases and J 11 bases, leaving 12 bases between the germline ends. From germline, CDR1 is SNHLY and CDR2 FYNNEI. In DNA, the CDR3 is TGTGCCAGCAGTGTTGGACGGCCTGAGTACGTC. Translation: CASSVGRPEYV.

This clonotype was seen a few times. The V gene is TRBV6-2 or TRBV6-3, the J gene TRBJ2-2; D possibly corresponds to TRBD2 (7 bases). The V and J ends lost 7 bases and 5 bases respectively, with 20 bases between them. The CDR3 length is 16 residues. Germline V gene lookup returns CDR1 MNHEY and CDR2 SVGEGT. CDR3 in DNA: TGTGCCAGCATCGCTTATCCGGGGGGCAGGACCGGGGAGCTGTTTTTT. It specifies CASIAYPGGRTGELFF.

The gene calls are TRBV4-1 and TRBJ2-1; 10 nucleotides line up with TRBD1. Losses at the gene ends were 2 bases for V and 8 bases for J; bases not matched to a gene: 6. This CDR3 comprises 15 residues. Germline loops: CDR1 MGHRA, CDR2 YSYEKL. The CDR3 nucleotides are TGCGCCAGCAGCCAATCCGGGACAGGGGAAGATGAGCAGTTCTTC. Translating gives CASSQSGTGEDEQFF.

The chain joins TRBV28 to TRBJ2-5; D perhaps matches TRBD1 (6 bases). With 6 bases removed from V and 1 base from J, the gap between germline ends came to 15 bases. CDR1 is MDHEN and CDR2 is SYDVKM in the germline V gene. The CDR3 contains 15 residues. CDR3 protein: CASSLDRRSQETQYF. DNA of the CDR3: TGTGCCAGCAGCTTAGACAGGCGATCCCAAGAGACCCAGTACTTC.

This clonotype has a handful of counts. The J gene is TRBJ2-1, the V gene TRBV24-1; D perhaps matches TRBD2 (5 bases). V lost 0 bases, J lost 8 bases, and 7 bases lay in between. Germline V gene lookup returns CDR1 KGHDR and CDR2 SFDVKD. The CDR3 is 13 residues long. CDR3 region: CATSDLPGDEQFF. CDR3 DNA: TGTGCCACCAGTGATTTGCCCGGGGATGAGCAGTTCTTC.

The chain couples TRBV19 to TRBJ1-1, with D uncertain. The CDR3 has 14 residues. Between the trimmed V and J ends, which lost 2 bases and 3 bases, there was a span of 10 bases. Looked up from germline, CDR1 is LNHDA and CDR2 is SQIVND (reference sequence). Here the CDR3 DNA reads TGTGCCAGTAGTATAAGCCCGGGGTACACTGAAGCTTTCTTT. As protein: CASSISPGYTEAFF.

The chain combines TRBV6-1 with TRBJ2-2; no clear D gene. Per germline, CDR1 MNHNS and CDR2 SASEGT. Trimming removed 0 bases from V and 4 bases from J, with 9 bases in between. This CDR3 is built from 15 residues. The CDR3 DNA sequence: TGTGCCAGCAGTGAAGCCGTATATTCCACCGGGGAGCTGTTTTTT. Encoded protein: CASSEAVYSTGELFF.

The chain links TRBV6-5 to TRBJ2-2; a possible D gene is TRBD1 (6 bases). CDR1 and CDR2 (germline): MNHEY, SVGAGI. This CDR3 is 14 amino acids long. V dropped 6 bases and J dropped 5 bases, with 13 bases sitting between them. For the CDR3, the DNA is TGTGCCAGCAGACCAGTACAGGGAACCGGGGAGCTGTTTTTT. It is translated as CASRPVQGTGELFF.

This clonotype was observed many times. The genes are TRBV9 and TRBJ1-1; tentatively, D is TRBD1 (6 bases). V shed 1 base and J shed 1 base, with 11 bases lying between them. Germline assignment: CDR1 SGDLS and CDR2 YYNGEE. The CDR3 loop spans 15 amino acids. DNA for the CDR3: TGTGCCAGCAGCGTATCCGGACAGAAGAACACTGAAGCTTTCTTT. This codes for CASSVSGQKNTEAFF.

This clonotype showed up just a few times. The chain couples TRBV12-3 or TRBV12-4 to TRBJ2-7; D is uncertain. The CDR3 extends over 13 amino acids. V lost 3 bases and J lost 3, with 9 bases in between. This chain's CDR3 is CASSFSPYYEQYV. The CDR3 coding sequence is TGTGCCAGCAGTTTTTCTCCATACTACGAGCAGTACGTC.

This clonotype was detected only a few times. The J gene is TRBJ2-2, the V gene TRBV7-9; the match to TRBD1 covers 9 bases. The CDR3 consists of 15 residues. V trimming: 5 bases; J trimming: 6 bases; junction bases outside the gene matches: 7. The germline CDR1 and CDR2 sequences are SEHNR and FQNEAQ (reference sequence). The CDR3 DNA sequence: TGTGCCAGCAGCGCCGGACAGGGGTCTGCCGGGGAGCTGTTTTTT. Its translation is CASSAGQGSAGELFF.

The rearrangement uses TRBV7-8 and TRBJ1-5; 7 bases map to TRBD1. The CDR3 runs 17 residues. In germline, CDR1 is SGHVS, CDR2 FQNEAQ. J lost 7 bases, V lost 2 bases, and 14 bases had no gene match. CDR3 in DNA: TGTGCCAGCAGCTTAAATCGGGACAGAGCCCGGGGCCAGCCCCAGCATTTT. Amino acids: CASSLNRDRARGQPQHF.

This clonotype occurred a few times. V and J are TRBV12-3 or TRBV12-4 and TRBJ1-4; 9 positions match TRBD1. The CDR3 has 14 residues. J gave up 5 bases and V 5 bases, and 3 bases lay outside the gene matches. Written as DNA, the CDR3 is TGTGCCAGCAGTGAGACAGGGGGAAATGAAAAACTGTTTTTT. Translation: CASSETGGNEKLFF.

In this sample, this clonotype turned up many times. The J gene is TRBJ2-2, the V gene TRBV2; TRBD1 aligns across 9 bases. The CDR3 consists of 14 residues. The V and J ends lost 6 bases and 6 bases, in that order; junction bases with no gene match: 5. CDR1 SNHLY and CDR2 FYNNEI come from the germline V gene. CDR3 nucleotides: TGTGCCAGCAGAAAACAGGGGGCCGCCGGGGAGCTGTTTTTT. Amino acid sequence: CASRKQGAAGELFF.

This clonotype has more than one count but fewer than ten. The chain joins TRBV7-9 to TRBJ2-2; a possible D gene is TRBD2 (5 bases). Germline V gene lookup returns CDR1 SEHNR and CDR2 FQNEAQ (reference sequence). The CDR3 covers 13 residues. DNA for the CDR3: TGTGCGAGGGAGAACCCTGGGACCGGGGAGCTGTTTTTT. Encoded protein: CARENPGTGELFF.

In this sample, this clonotype turned up a few times. This chain links TRBV6-6 with TRBJ2-3; D may be TRBD2 (6 bases). Germline V gene lookup returns CDR1 MNHNY and CDR2 SVGAGI (reference sequence). Trimming took 3 bases from V and 6 from J, leaving 16 bases between them. The length of the CDR3 is 15 residues. The CDR3 loop reads CASSYSRDLWDTQYF. The CDR3 DNA sequence: TGTGCCAGCAGTTATTCGAGGGACTTGTGGGATACGCAGTATTTT.

V gene TRBV20-1 combines with J gene TRBJ1-5; D is unresolved. The V gene's germline CDR1 is DFQATT and CDR2 SNEGSKA (reference sequence). Trimming cost V 5 bases and J 3 bases, with 5 bases left between them. This CDR3 comprises 11 residues. The CDR3 loop reads CSALDNQPQHF. In DNA form, the CDR3 reads TGCAGTGCTCTGGACAATCAGCCCCAGCATTTT.